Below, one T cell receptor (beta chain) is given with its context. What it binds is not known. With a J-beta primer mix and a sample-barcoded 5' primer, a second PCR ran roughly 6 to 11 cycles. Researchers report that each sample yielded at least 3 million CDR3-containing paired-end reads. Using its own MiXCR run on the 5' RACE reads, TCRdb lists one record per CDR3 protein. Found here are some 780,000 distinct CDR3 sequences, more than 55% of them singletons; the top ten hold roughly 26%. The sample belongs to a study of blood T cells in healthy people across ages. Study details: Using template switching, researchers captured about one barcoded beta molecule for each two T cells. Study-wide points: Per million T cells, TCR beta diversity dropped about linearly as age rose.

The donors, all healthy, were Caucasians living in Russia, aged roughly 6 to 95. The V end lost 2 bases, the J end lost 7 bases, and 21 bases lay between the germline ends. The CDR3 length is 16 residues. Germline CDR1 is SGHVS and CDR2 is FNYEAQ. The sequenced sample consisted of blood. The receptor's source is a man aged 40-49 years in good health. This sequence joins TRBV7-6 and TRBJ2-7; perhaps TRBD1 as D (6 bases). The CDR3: CASSLISGANAGEQYF. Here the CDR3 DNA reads TGTGCCAGCAGCTTAATATCAGGGGCCAACGCCGGGGAGCAGTACTTC.